This T cell receptor (beta chain) was found in a study of beta chain features in type 1 diabetes. Study-level results: Shortening that was moderate but significant affected the TCRB CDR3s of Type 1 diabetes patients in all four CD4+ subsets. VDJ junctions in type 1 diabetes patients carried more deletions and fewer insertions.

This clone has a single count. As yet, its antigen is unknown. This CDR3 contains 14 residues. Germline V gene sequence: CDR1 SGHNT, CDR2 YYREEE (reference sequence). Trimming removed 4 bases at V and 3 bases at J, with 10 bases between. Of the isolated RNA, all was reverse transcribed, and so the sequenced material was expressed TCRB transcripts. TCRdb's copy holds only in-frame clones and misses some; the assay was immunoSEQ multiplex PCR. Of fewer than 55,000 clones in the sample, under 50% were seen once. The specimen was Tregs from blood. The clonotype was recovered from a man aged 30 to 39 with type 1 diabetes. The gene calls are TRBV5-4 and TRBJ1-4; possible D gene TRBD1, 6 bases. In DNA form, the CDR3 reads TGTGCCAGCAGCATACAGGGTGCTAATGAAAAACTGTTTTTT. It codes for CASSIQGANEKLFF.